This TCR beta chain was sequenced during a study of shared clonotypes between healthy human individuals (dated by TCRdb to about 2020). Looking at the study overall: A couple of women and a few men aged 18 to 49 years were included in the cohort. For each donor, CD4 naive and CD4 memory were each run on three plates, CD8 naive on two plates, and CD8 memory on one plate. Blood TCR repertoires of four to six healthy adults were deeply sequenced to estimate repertoire size and the extent of clonotype sharing between individuals. To increase sequencing depth and limit assay-specific biases, TCR repertoire library preparation and sequencing were carried out by different laboratories using diverse techniques. Between about 0.94 and 8.9 billion PBMCs per donor were obtained by leukapheresis.

As to this clone: The specificity of this receptor is unknown. No clone much larger than this one lies a single base away; base qualities are absent.

V trim: 2 bases; J trim: 4 bases; unmatched bases: 2. Reading from cysteine to phenylalanine, the CDR3 counts 15 amino acids. The entry retains the CDR3 DNA only, 45 bases that are in frame from base 1. CDR1 and CDR2 are drawn from the germline V gene (reference sequence): SGHNT, YYREEE. The donors were healthy, HIV-negative adults who had no recently reported acute infections or vaccinations. Every donor was a Caucasian adult living in Nashville, Tennessee, USA. CD4+ T cells were enriched by magnetic negative selection; naive cells were then positively selected on CD45RA, and the negative fraction formed the memory subset. Blood was obtained by leukapheresis, after which PBMCs were separated by Ficoll-Histopaque density gradient centrifugation and cryopreserved in liquid nitrogen vapor phase. Analytical flow cytometry was used to check the purity and quantity of each magnetically sorted T cell population. From each sorted fraction, genomic DNA was isolated and quantified by UV absorbance on a Nanodrop 2000c.

Study-wide findings and limitations: Pairwise subsampling led to the expectation that sequencing depth would affect the degree of clonotype sharing among donors. Clonotypes shared by all four sorted-subset donors showed higher generation probabilities than non-shared clonotypes. Incomplete sequencing was indicated by rarefaction of sorted-subset datasets, despite the large sequencing depth. The genetic and exposure-history diversity represented was limited by the small number of donors. Sharing across several donors was observed for 5% to 6.5% of naive CD4, over 3% of naive CD8, about 2.3% of memory CD4, and roughly 0.4% of memory CD8 clonotypes. Naive subsets generally had larger estimated clonotype richness than memory subsets did. Sampling was restricted to blood, and TCR repertoires in tissues likely differ from the TCR repertoires found in blood.

Using the deep immunoSEQ assay, TCR CDR3 regions were amplified from genomic DNA by multiplex PCR. Extracted genomic DNA from each cell subset was spread evenly across all wells of several immunoSEQ 96-well plates, with each plate serving as a replicate. For sorted subsets, approximately 200 ng of genomic DNA, equivalent to around 29,000 T cell genomes, went into each replicate PCR. Purified libraries were measured with a Qubit 3.0 fluorometer, size-checked on a Bioanalyzer 2100, and measured again with the KAPA Library Quantification kit. Every immunoSEQ 96-well plate was sequenced on a separate single-read 150-cycle Illumina NextSeq 550 flow cell. On the study's bioinformatics: The immunoSEQ output contained only junctional sequences without quality scores, so filtering could not match that applied to full-length reads. To assign V/J genes and CDR3, sequences were annotated against IMGT germline references using PyIR, a Python wrapper for IgBLAST v1.9. Reads were filtered out if the reads had weak V/J assignments (E-value above 1e-6), no CDR3, stop codons, out-of-frame junctions, or ambiguous translated residues. V3J clonotypes were defined by identical inferred V gene, J gene, and CDR3 amino acid sequence. To compute the percentage overlap between repertoires, the number of shared unique clonotypes was divided by the size of the smaller repertoire. RTK rarefaction, the Chao1 estimator, and Recon v2.1 estimates of unobserved clonotypes were used to assess repertoire richness. Generation probabilities were computed with OLGA for all TCRbeta clonotypes obtained by the gDNA method from a handful of donors. The immuneACCESS repertoire file appears here via TCRdb, limited to in-frame rearrangements. These files lack a portion of the clones; in checked studies, under half of the deficit traces to unresolved V genes, and the cause of the others is not known. V and J calls and clone size are those listed in that table; D and trimming were worked out from the DNA. In this sample the table shows more than 400,000 clones, roughly 95% of which occur a single time. The ten largest account for about 0.064% of the sample.

Material for sequencing was naive CD4+ T cells sorted from blood. Explained via the paper, the cell subset or site label denotes: CD45RA+ positively selected. The chain is assembled from TRBV5-4 and TRBJ2-7; 14 middle bases align to TRBD2. The sequence was collected from a woman aged 25-40 years in good health. The sequence in DNA is TGTGCCAGCAGCTTAGGGACTAGCGGGAGTTACGAGCAGTACTTC. It translates as CASSLGTSGSYEQYF.